This T cell receptor (beta chain) was recovered during a study of blood T cell repertoires in COVID-19 (dated by TCRdb to between 2020 and 2021). Notes on the research overall: Samples covering the acute and convalescent phases of COVID-19 were provided by collaborators in the United States, Italy and Spain. The prospective study material was composed of cDNA or gDNA derived from T cells, B-cell-depleted T cells, or PBMCs. Subjects who had been exposed to COVID-19, were actively infected with it, or had recovered from it provided the deeply sampled blood TCRbeta repertoires that made up the dataset. The repertoires were released in a freely available public database meant as a resource for research on the immune response to SARS-CoV-2. Samples came from the ongoing ImmuneRACE study (first 160 participants) plus 1,254 subjects from 6 global collaborators. Nearly every sample came with metadata listing a de-identified subject ID, COVID-19 status, age in years and sex. HLA class I and class II types, where available, came from metadata supplied by the sample provider rather than from assay-based typing.

Turning to this clone: Its antigen remains undetermined. Base qualities were left out, and no much larger clone turns up one base away.

CDR1 LNHDA and CDR2 SQIVND were looked up in the germline V gene (reference sequence). The CDR3 has 14 amino acids, counting the end cysteine and phenylalanine. Of all the DNA, just the CDR3 is kept, 42 bases in frame from base 1. V is cut by 5 bases and J by 3 bases, and the space between the germline ends is 14 bases. Each collaborating institution followed its own protocols to collect whole blood in K2EDTA tubes. Collaborator samples were shipped for TCRbeta analysis as frozen whole blood, isolated PBMCs, or DNA extracted from either sample type. The paper as a whole reports these results and caveats: The quantity of clinical and demographic metadata differed by source and by participant and was supplied without curation.

The immunoSEQ Assay, a bias-controlled multiplex PCR, was used to amplify TCRbeta CDR3 regions from genomic DNA. Concerning the study's data processing: Within the assay, amplification of reference gene primers was used to estimate how many nucleated cells each sample contained. To quantify the absolute abundance of each unique TCRbeta CDR3 rearrangement, sequence reads were collapsed and filtered. For each sample, productive Simpson clonality was calculated as the square root of Simpson's diversity index across productive rearrangements. TCRdb re-hosts the immuneACCESS table, in-frame sequences only. Its copies lack some clones; in the studies checked, an unresolved V gene accounts for under half of them, and the cause for the rest is not known. V and J calls plus clone size are reproduced from that table; the DNA served to infer D and trimming. This sample gives 110,000 or so clones in total; less than 85% of them show up just once. Together, the top ten hold 2% to 3% of the sample.

The source of this sequence is a man aged 45 to 65 with acute or convalescent COVID-19. The V and J genes are TRBV19 and TRBJ2-7; no D gene is confidently identified. Sequencing was carried out using peripheral blood. The DNA sequence is given as TGTGCCAGTAGTCCCCATCTTGCAGTCTACGAGCAGTACTTC. Its coded protein is CASSPHLAVYEQYF.